This T cell receptor beta chain was captured in a study of post-analysis software for immune sequencing data. Overall study findings and caveats: For normalized Chao1 diversity, multiple sclerosis patients scored significantly lower than controls did.

Prepared TCR beta cDNA libraries contained unique molecular identifiers. Via MiXCR, TCRdb re-called the PCR reads, giving one row per CDR3 protein. Among hundreds of thousands of distinct CDR3 sequences listed, 25% to 30% were seen once. This clonotype was recorded once. What it binds is unknown. The source is a girl aged 5-17 years with multiple sclerosis. What was sequenced was blood.

CDR3 residues: CASSLRTGEDEKLFF. DNA of the CDR3: TGCGCCAGCAGCTTGCGGACAGGGGAGGACGAAAAACTGTTTTTT. The chain joins TRBV5-1 to TRBJ1-4; 9 bases fit TRBD1. Germline CDR1 SGHRS, CDR2 YFSETQ. The CDR3 has 15 residues. J was trimmed by 8 bases and V by 1 base; bases with no gene match: 6. Full variable domain (outside the CDR3, taken from reference TRBV5-1 and TRBJ1-4): KAGVTQTPRYLIKTRGQQVTLSCSPISGHRSVSWYQQTPGQGLQFLFEYFSETQRNKGNFPGRFSGRQFSNSRSEMNVSTLELGDSALYLCASSLRTGEDEKLFFGSGTQLSVL.